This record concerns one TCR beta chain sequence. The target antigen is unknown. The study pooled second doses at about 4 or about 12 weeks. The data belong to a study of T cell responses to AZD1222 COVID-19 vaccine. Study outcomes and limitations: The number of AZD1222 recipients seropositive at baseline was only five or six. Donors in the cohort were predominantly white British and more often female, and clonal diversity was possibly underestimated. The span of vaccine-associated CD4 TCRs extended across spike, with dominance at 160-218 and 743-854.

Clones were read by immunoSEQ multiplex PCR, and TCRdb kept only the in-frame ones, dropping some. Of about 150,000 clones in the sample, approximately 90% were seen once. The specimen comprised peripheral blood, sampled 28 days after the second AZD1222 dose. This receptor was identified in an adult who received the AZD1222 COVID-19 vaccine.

CDR3 sequence (DNA): TGTGCCAGCAGGGACAGACAGGGGGCCCACCCAGGCTATGGCTACACCTTC. Translating gives CASRDRQGAHPGYGYTF. The genes are TRBV3-1 (or the pseudogene TRBV3-2) and TRBJ1-2; 10 bases are a match to TRBD1. J was trimmed by 4 bases and V by 6 bases; bases with no gene match: 14. This CDR3 has 17 amino acids. Germline V gene sequence: CDR1 LGHDT, CDR2 YNNKEL (reference sequence).